This T cell receptor beta chain was obtained from a study of graft-versus-host responses after intestinal transplantation. Study results and caveats: Individuals who had graft-donor T cell macrochimerism had allografts that showed high graft-versus-host to host-versus-graft clonal ratios. Present in recipient marrow, GvH clones included some that appeared first in ileum or blood.

As concerns this clone: Its antigen is currently unknown.

Here immunoSEQ multiplex PCR was the method, and the copy in TCRdb shows in-frame clones only, minus some. Among over 45,000 clones listed, over 85% were seen once. This CDR3 comprises 16 residues. Germline V gene lookup returns CDR1 SGHAT and CDR2 FQNNGV. Trimming removed 3 bases at V and 5 bases at J, with 17 bases between. This sequence joins TRBV11-2 and TRBJ2-1; the D gene is possibly TRBD2 (5 bases). The sample was PBMCs, taken 26 days after transplant. The clonotype comes from a human patient who received an intestinal transplant, so some T cells may come from the graft donor. The CDR3: CASSFGGRAVHNEQFF. In DNA form, the CDR3 reads TGTGCCAGCAGCTTCGGAGGACGGGCGGTTCACAATGAGCAGTTCTTC.